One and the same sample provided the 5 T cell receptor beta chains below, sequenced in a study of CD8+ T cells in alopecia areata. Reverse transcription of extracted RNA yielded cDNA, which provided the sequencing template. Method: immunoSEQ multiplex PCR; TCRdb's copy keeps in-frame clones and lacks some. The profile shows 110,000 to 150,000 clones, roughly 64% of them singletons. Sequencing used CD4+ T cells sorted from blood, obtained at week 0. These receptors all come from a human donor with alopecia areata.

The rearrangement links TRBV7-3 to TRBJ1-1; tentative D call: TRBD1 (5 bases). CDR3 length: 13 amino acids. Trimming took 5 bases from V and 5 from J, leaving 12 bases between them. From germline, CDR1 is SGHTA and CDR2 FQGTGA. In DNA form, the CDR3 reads TGTGCCAGCAGCGCGGGGCAGGCTACTGAAGCTTTCTTT. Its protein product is CASSAGQATEAFF.

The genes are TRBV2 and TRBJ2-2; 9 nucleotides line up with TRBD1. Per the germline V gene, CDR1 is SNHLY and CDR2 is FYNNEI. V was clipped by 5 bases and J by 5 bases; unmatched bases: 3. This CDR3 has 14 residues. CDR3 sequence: CASSWTGDTGELFF. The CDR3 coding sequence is TGTGCCAGCAGTTGGACAGGGGATACCGGGGAGCTGTTTTTT. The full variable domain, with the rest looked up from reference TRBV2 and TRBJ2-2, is EPEVTQTPSHQVTQMGQEVILRCVPISNHLYFYWYRQILGQKVEFLVSFYNNEISEKSEIFDDQFSVERPDGSNFTLKIRSTKLEDSAMYFCASSWTGDTGELFFGEGSRLTVL.

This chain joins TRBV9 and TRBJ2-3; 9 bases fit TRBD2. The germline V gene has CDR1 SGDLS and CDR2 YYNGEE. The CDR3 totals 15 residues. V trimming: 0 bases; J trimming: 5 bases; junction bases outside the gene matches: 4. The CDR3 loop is CASSVDLAGRDTQYF. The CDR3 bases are TGTGCCAGCAGCGTAGATCTAGCGGGGAGAGATACGCAGTATTTT.

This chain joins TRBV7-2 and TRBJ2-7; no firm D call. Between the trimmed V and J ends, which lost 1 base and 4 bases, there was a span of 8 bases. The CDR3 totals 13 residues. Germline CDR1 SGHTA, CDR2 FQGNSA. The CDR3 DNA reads TGTGCCAGCAGCTTAGGGCAGATATACGAGCAGTACTTC. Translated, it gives CASSLGQIYEQYF.

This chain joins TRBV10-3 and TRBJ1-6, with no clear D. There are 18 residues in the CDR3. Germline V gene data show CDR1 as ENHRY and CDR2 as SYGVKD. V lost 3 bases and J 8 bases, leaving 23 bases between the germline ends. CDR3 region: CAISDGLWYARSDSPLHF. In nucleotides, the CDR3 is TGTGCCATCAGTGACGGATTGTGGTATGCGCGGTCGGATTCACCCCTCCACTTT.